This is a list of T cell receptor beta chains from one sample in a study of T cells in Graves' hyperthyroidism and ophthalmopathy. MiXCR, run by TCRdb on the multiplex PCR reads, gives a single entry per CDR3 protein. The sample includes about 480,000 distinct CDR3 sequences, less than 25% of them seen just once. Sequencing was carried out using blood. The source of these receptors is a woman in her 30s with Graves' ophthalmopathy. The CDR3 runs from the conserved cysteine through the conserved F or W. Each record gives: clone size, D gene, CDR3 length, J gene, V gene, CDR3 protein, CDR3 DNA. The D gene is left open where the match is weak. Part of the rows lack a size; the others show once, few, many or a class for expanded clones.

NA	NA	17	TRBJ1-6	TRBV6-5	CASSYSLRPPANSPLHF	TGTGCCAGCAGTTACTCGCTTCGACCGCCGGCTAATTCACCCCTCCACTTT
many	TRBD1	13	TRBJ1-1	TRBV3-1	CASGGQAVTEAFF	TGTGCCAGCGGCGGACAGGCCGTCACTGAAGCTTTCTTT
NA	NA	13	TRBJ2-7	TRBV12-3/TRBV12-4	CASSWDHSYEQYF	TGTGCCAGCAGTTGGGACCACTCCTACGAGCAGTACTTC
many	NA	12	TRBJ1-1	TRBV6-5	CASRGGATEAFF	TGTGCCAGCCGGGGGGGGGCCACTGAAGCTTTCTTT
few	TRBD2	12	TRBJ2-2	TRBV6-1	CASTSGRGELFF	TGTGCCAGCACTAGCGGGAGGGGGGAGCTGTTTTTT
many	NA	13	TRBJ1-1	TRBV20-1	CSAREARTLEAFF	TGCAGTGCTAGAGAAGCACGGACATTAGAAGCTTTCTTT
many	NA	17	TRBJ1-2	TRBV19	CASSIGGVRGPNYGYTF	TGTGCCAGTAGTATTGGAGGGGTCCGGGGACCTAACTATGGCTACACCTTC
NA	TRBD1	15	TRBJ1-2	TRBV11-3	CASSLGQGFNYGYTF	TGTGCCAGCAGCTTGGGACAGGGGTTTAACTATGGCTACACCTTC
many	NA	13	TRBJ2-5	TRBV20-1	CSAYRDNQETQYF	TGCAGTGCTTACCGGGACAACCAAGAGACCCAGTACTTC
many	NA	11	TRBJ1-2	TRBV12-3/TRBV12-4	CASSFGRGYTF	TGTGCCAGCAGTTTCGGGAGGGGCTACACCTTC
many	TRBD2	15	TRBJ2-2	TRBV7-8	CASSPRLAGTGELFF	TGTGCCAGCAGCCCGAGACTAGCGGGGACCGGGGAGCTGTTTTTT
NA	NA	13	TRBJ1-1	TRBV6-5	CTSSLGPEYGAFF	TGTACCAGCAGTTTAGGACCGGAGTATGGAGCTTTCTTT
many	NA	11	TRBJ1-2	TRBV29-1	CSVVEGNGYTF	TGCAGCGTTGTAGAGGGTAATGGCTACACCTTC
NA	TRBD1	15	TRBJ1-2	TRBV11-2	CASSPDRGINYGYTF	TGTGCCAGCAGCCCAGACAGGGGCATAAACTATGGCTACACCTTC
NA	NA	12	TRBJ2-2	TRBV27	CASSPGLGELFF	TGTGCCAGCAGTCCAGGACTGGGGGAGCTGTTTTTT
few	NA	16	TRBJ1-1	TRBV12-3/TRBV12-4	CASSLWPPLKNTEAFF	TGTGCCAGCAGTTTATGGCCTCCCCTGAAGAACACTGAAGCTTTCTTT
many	NA	15	TRBJ2-5	TRBV7-9	CASSQWYRSDETQYF	TGTGCCAGCAGCCAATGGTACAGGTCTGACGAGACCCAGTACTTC
NA	NA	14	TRBJ1-1	TRBV9	CASSDDSFNTEAFF	TGTGCCAGCAGTGATGACAGTTTTAACACTGAAGCTTTCTTT
few	NA	13	TRBJ1-6	TRBV5-1	CASAGHPNSPLHF	TGCGCCAGCGCTGGACACCCAAATTCACCCCTCCACTTT
many	TRBD2	14	TRBJ2-5	TRBV12-3/TRBV12-4	CASSFGGGQETQYF	TGTGCCAGCAGCTTTGGGGGAGGGCAAGAGACCCAGTACTTC
NA	TRBD1	18	TRBJ1-5	TRBV12-3/TRBV12-4	CASSFKGQEFSRGQPQHF	TGTGCCAGCAGTTTTAAGGGACAGGAGTTTTCACGGGGTCAGCCCCAGCATTTT
NA	NA	12	TRBJ2-5	TRBV12-3/TRBV12-4	CASTQTRETQYF	TGTGCCAGCACCCAAACTCGAGAGACCCAGTACTTC
NA	TRBD1	15	TRBJ1-3	TRBV4-1	CASSQTDRDGNTIYF	TGCGCCAGCAGCCAAACGGACAGGGATGGAAACACCATATATTTT
NA	NA	12	TRBJ1-5	TRBV2	CASSVDYQPQHF	TGTGCCAGCAGTGTAGACTATCAGCCCCAGCATTTT
many	TRBD1	15	TRBJ1-1	TRBV6-2/TRBV6-3	CASSPEGQANTEAFF	TGTGCCAGCAGTCCTGAGGGACAGGCGAACACTGAAGCTTTCTTT
many	NA	11	TRBJ2-5	TRBV2	CASRLGETQYF	TGTGCCAGCCGTTTGGGCGAGACCCAGTACTTC
NA	TRBD2	15	TRBJ2-7	TRBV6-1	CASSAGLADSSEQYF	TGTGCCAGCAGTGCGGGACTAGCCGACAGCTCCGAGCAGTACTTC
many	NA	14	TRBJ2-2	TRBV6-4	CASSDRPLTGELFF	TGTGCCAGCAGTGACAGGCCTCTCACCGGGGAGCTGTTTTTT
NA	TRBD1	15	TRBJ1-5	TRBV10-3	CAISEGDRGNQPQHF	TGTGCCATCAGTGAAGGAGACAGGGGCAATCAGCCCCAGCATTTT
NA	NA	15	TRBJ1-1	TRBV2	CASRFSGAWNTEAFF	TGTGCCAGCAGATTCTCCGGGGCCTGGAACACTGAAGCTTTCTTT
NA	NA	12	TRBJ2-2	TRBV30	CAWSVLTGELFF	TGTGCCTGGAGTGTACTTACCGGGGAGCTGTTTTTT
many	TRBD1	18	TRBJ1-1	TRBV29-1	CSVEVRDRAYYLNTEAFF	TGCAGCGTTGAAGTGAGGGACAGGGCCTACTACTTGAACACTGAAGCTTTCTTT
few	TRBD1	13	TRBJ2-7	TRBV2	CASRDSGGNEQYF	TGTGCCAGCAGGGACTCAGGGGGCAACGAGCAGTACTTC
many	NA	13	TRBJ2-7	TRBV18	CASSRSQGGEQYF	TGTGCCAGCTCACGATCACAGGGTGGCGAGCAGTACTTC
NA	NA	15	TRBJ2-7	TRBV2	CASTQGGAYPYEQYF	TGTGCCAGCACCCAAGGCGGGGCGTACCCCTACGAGCAGTACTTC
many	NA	15	TRBJ1-5	TRBV6-2/TRBV6-3	CASSYWQGFDQPQHF	TGTGCCAGCAGTTACTGGCAGGGGTTCGATCAGCCCCAGCATTTT
few	TRBD1	16	TRBJ2-5	TRBV6-1	CASRRLIWDRGETQYF	TGTGCCAGCAGAAGGTTAATTTGGGACAGGGGTGAGACCCAGTACTTC
many	NA	13	TRBJ1-2	TRBV27	CASSNQGHYGYTF	TGTGCCAGCAGTAATCAGGGTCACTATGGCTACACCTTC
many	NA	17	TRBJ1-1	TRBV7-2	CASSYLGGGGVNTEAFF	TGTGCCAGCAGCTACCTCGGTGGAGGGGGAGTTAACACTGAAGCTTTCTTT
NA	NA	15	TRBJ2-5	TRBV10-3	CAISEGIVRGETQYF	TGTGCCATCAGTGAAGGGATCGTGAGGGGGGAGACCCAGTACTTC